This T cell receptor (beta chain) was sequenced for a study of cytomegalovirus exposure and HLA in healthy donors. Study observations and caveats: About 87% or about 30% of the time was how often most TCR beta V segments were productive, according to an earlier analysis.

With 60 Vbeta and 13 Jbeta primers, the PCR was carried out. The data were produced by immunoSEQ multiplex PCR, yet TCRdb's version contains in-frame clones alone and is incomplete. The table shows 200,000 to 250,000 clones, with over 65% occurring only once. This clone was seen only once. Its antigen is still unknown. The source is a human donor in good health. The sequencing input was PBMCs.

CDR3 nucleotide sequence: TGTGCCAGCAGCCCCAGCGGGAGTTGGACAGATACGCAGTATTTT. Protein sequence: CASSPSGSWTDTQYF. The chain recombines TRBV9 with TRBJ2-3; 8 bases are a match to TRBD2. From germline, CDR1 is SGDLS and CDR2 YYNGEE. The V segment lost 4 bases and the J segment 3 bases; nucleotides outside the gene matches: 7. The CDR3 is 15 amino acids.